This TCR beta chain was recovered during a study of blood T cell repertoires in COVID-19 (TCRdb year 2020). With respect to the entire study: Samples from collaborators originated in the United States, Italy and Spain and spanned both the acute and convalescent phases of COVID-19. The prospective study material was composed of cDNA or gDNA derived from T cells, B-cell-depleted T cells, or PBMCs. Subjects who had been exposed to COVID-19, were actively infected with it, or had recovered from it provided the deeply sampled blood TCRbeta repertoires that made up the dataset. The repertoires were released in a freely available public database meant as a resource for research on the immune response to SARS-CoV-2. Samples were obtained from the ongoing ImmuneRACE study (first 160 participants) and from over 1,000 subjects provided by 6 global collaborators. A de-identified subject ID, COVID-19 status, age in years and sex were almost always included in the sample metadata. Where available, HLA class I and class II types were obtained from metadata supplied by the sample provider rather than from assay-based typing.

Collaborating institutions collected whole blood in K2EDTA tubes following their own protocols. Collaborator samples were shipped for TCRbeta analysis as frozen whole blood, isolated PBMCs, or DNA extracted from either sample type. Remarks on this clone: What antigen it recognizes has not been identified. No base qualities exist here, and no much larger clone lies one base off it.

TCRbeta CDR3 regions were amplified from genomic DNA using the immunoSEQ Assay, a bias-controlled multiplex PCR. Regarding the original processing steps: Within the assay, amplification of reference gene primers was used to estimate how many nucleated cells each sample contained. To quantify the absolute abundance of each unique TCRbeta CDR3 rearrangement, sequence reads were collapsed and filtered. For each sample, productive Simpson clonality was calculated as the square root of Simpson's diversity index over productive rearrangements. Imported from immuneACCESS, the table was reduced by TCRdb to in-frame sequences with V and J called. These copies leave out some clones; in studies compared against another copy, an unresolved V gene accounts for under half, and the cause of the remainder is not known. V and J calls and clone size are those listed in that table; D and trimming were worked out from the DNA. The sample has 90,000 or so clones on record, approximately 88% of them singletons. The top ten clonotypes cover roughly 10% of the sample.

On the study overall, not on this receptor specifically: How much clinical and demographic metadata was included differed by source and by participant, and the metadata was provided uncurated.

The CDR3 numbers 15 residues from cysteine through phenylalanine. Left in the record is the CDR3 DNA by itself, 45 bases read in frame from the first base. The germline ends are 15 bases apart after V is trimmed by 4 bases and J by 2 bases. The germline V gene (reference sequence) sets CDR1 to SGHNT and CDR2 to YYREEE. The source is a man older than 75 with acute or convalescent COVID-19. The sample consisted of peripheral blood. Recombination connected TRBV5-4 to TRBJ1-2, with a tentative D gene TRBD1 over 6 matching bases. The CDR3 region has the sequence CASSPPGGANYGYTF. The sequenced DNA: TGTGCCAGCAGCCCCCCGGGGGGGGCAAACTATGGCTACACCTTC.